What follows describes a single TCR beta chain. What it binds is unknown. Use of 60 Vbeta and 13 Jbeta primers characterized the PCR. Some clones are missing from TCRdb's copy, which holds only in-frame ones; the method was immunoSEQ multiplex PCR. The top ten hold around 2% of the sample, which has over 150,000 clones, around three quarters seen once. CDR3 length: 15 residues. The trim removed 4 bases at V and 4 bases at J, leaving 9 bases unmatched. The germline gives CDR1 LGHNA, CDR2 YSLEER. This specimen belongs to a study of cytomegalovirus exposure and HLA in healthy donors. The study's findings and limits: Compared with the roughly 700-donor mean, an Asian-associated ancestry cluster reportedly had fewer N-insertions, according to a later analysis. Owing to their indistinguishability, certain V segments, notably TRBV6-2 and TRBV6-3, were excluded.

The specimen sequenced was PBMCs. The chain carries TRBV4-3 and TRBJ1-2, with 7 bases that match TRBD1. The receptor was isolated from a man in his fifties or sixties in good health and CMV-seropositive. The CDR3 DNA is TGCGCCAGCAGCCGAGACCCACGGGACAGCTATGGCTACACCTTC. Protein product: CASSRDPRDSYGYTF.